A selection of T cell receptor beta chains follows, all from one sample in a study of T cell repertoires in cytomegalovirus infection. In TCRdb, the reads were re-called with MiXCR into one record per CDR3 protein. Seen here are 600,000 to 800,000 distinct CDR3 sequences, roughly 24% observed once, and the top ten hold less than 10%. Sequences were obtained from CD8+ T cells from PBMCs. Receptors were obtained from a human donor in good health (CMV status not recorded). Some clones in this sample may be carry-over from other donors' samples. Each CDR3 is given with its conserved first and last residue. The D gene is left open where the match is weak. The size field is filled for only some rows; it gives once, few, many or a size class.

J gene	D gene	V gene	clone size	CDR3 protein	CDR3 DNA
TRBJ2-1	TRBD2	TRBV28	few	CASRSSGASYNEQFF	TGTGCCAGCAGATCTAGCGGGGCCTCCTACAATGAGCAGTTCTTC
TRBJ1-1	NA	TRBV6-1	NA	CASSGHMNTEAFF	TGTGCCAGCAGTGGACATATGAACACTGAAGCTTTCTTT
TRBJ2-3	TRBD2	TRBV28	NA	CASSYPRERETDTQYF	TGTGCCAGCAGTTACCCGAGGGAGCGGGAAACAGATACGCAGTATTTT
TRBJ2-1	TRBD2	TRBV20-1	NA	CSARDPRASGFEGEQFF	TGCAGTGCTAGAGATCCGAGGGCTAGCGGGTTCGAGGGTGAGCAGTTCTTC
TRBJ1-2	TRBD1	TRBV14	NA	CASSQVPGQGNYGYTF	TGTGCCAGCAGCCAGGTCCCGGGACAGGGAAACTATGGCTACACCTTC
TRBJ2-3	TRBD2	TRBV6-6	many	CATRASGGTDTQYF	TGTGCCACCCGGGCTAGCGGGGGCACAGATACGCAGTATTTT
TRBJ2-7	NA	TRBV6-5	many	CASSSTPYEQYF	TGTGCCAGCAGTTCGACCCCCTACGAGCAGTACTTC
TRBJ2-3	NA	TRBV12-3/TRBV12-4	many	CASSLAGPTDTQYF	TGTGCCAGCAGCTTAGCAGGGCCCACAGATACGCAGTATTTT
TRBJ1-2	NA	TRBV20-1	NA	CSVRGFCYGYTF	TGCAGTGTTCGAGGGTTTTGCTATGGCTACACCTTC
TRBJ1-1	NA	TRBV6-2/TRBV6-3	NA	CASSYSVSTEAFF	TGTGCCAGCAGTTACTCCGTATCTACTGAAGCTTTCTTT
TRBJ2-2	NA	TRBV29-1	few	CSVVLVDTGELFF	TGCAGCGTTGTGCTAGTTGACACCGGGGAGCTGTTTTTT
TRBJ2-1	TRBD2	TRBV6-2/TRBV6-3	few	CASSVGTTGGLTYNEQFF	TGTGCCAGCAGCGTAGGAACCACGGGGGGGCTCACCTACAATGAGCAGTTCTTC
TRBJ2-1	NA	TRBV15	few	CATSRDWTVDNEQFF	TGTGCCACCAGCAGAGACTGGACGGTTGACAATGAGCAGTTCTTC
TRBJ2-2	NA	TRBV7-9	many	CATPHRSIGELFF	TGTGCCACCCCACACAGATCAATCGGGGAGCTGTTTTTT
TRBJ1-2	NA	TRBV6-2/TRBV6-3	few	CATREELYGYTF	TGTGCCACCCGGGAGGAACTCTATGGCTACACCTTC
TRBJ1-1	NA	TRBV7-9	many	CASSLANPGVGTEAFF	TGTGCCAGCAGCTTAGCGAACCCGGGGGTCGGCACTGAAGCTTTCTTT
TRBJ2-2	NA	TRBV7-9	NA	CASSPSRATGELFF	TGTGCCAGCAGCCCATCCCGGGCGACCGGGGAGCTGTTTTTT
TRBJ2-1	NA	TRBV28	few	CASSRGAGSNFLHNEQFF	TGTGCCAGCAGCCGCGGGGCAGGGTCCAATTTTCTACACAATGAGCAGTTCTTC
TRBJ2-3	TRBD2	TRBV20-1	few	CSAIVLSGGAVVDTQYF	TGCAGTGCTATTGTCCTTAGCGGGGGGGCCGTAGTAGATACGCAGTATTTT
TRBJ2-1	NA	TRBV6-5	NA	CASMFRQAYNEQFF	TGTGCCAGCATGTTCCGTCAGGCCTACAATGAGCAGTTCTTC
TRBJ2-1	NA	TRBV20-1	NA	CSARRIDFGNEQFF	TGCAGTGCTAGACGTATCGACTTCGGCAATGAGCAGTTCTTC
TRBJ1-2	NA	TRBV7-2	many	CASSWGQDGYTF	TGTGCCAGCAGCTGGGGGCAGGATGGCTACACCTTC
TRBJ2-2	NA	TRBV24-1	many	CATSDRDGNTGELFF	TGTGCCACCAGTGACCGGGACGGAAACACCGGGGAGCTGTTTTTT
TRBJ2-3	TRBD1	TRBV7-2	NA	CASSRPGTGSYTDTQYF	TGTGCCAGCAGCCGTCCCGGGACAGGGTCATACACAGATACGCAGTATTTT
TRBJ1-2	NA	TRBV25-1	NA	CASSEYTGGYTF	TGTGCCAGCAGTGAATATACTGGGGGCTACACCTTC
TRBJ2-1	TRBD1	TRBV6-2/TRBV6-3	once	CASSHGGQGFYNEQFF	TGTGCCAGCAGTCATGGGGGACAGGGGTTTTACAATGAGCAGTTCTTC
TRBJ2-1	TRBD2	TRBV6-6	NA	CASSWSGGPNEQFF	TGTGCCAGCAGTTGGAGCGGGGGGCCCAATGAGCAGTTCTTC
TRBJ1-3	NA	TRBV7-9	many	CASSLTGGTQGYTIYF	TGTGCCAGCAGCCTCACAGGCGGCACTCAGGGGTACACCATATATTTT
TRBJ2-1	NA	TRBV12-5	NA	CASGSPRVDEQFF	TGTGCTAGTGGTTCCCCCAGGGTGGATGAGCAGTTCTTC
TRBJ2-7	NA	TRBV20-1	NA	CSARGGHHYEQYF	TGCAGTGCTAGGGGTGGCCATCACTACGAGCAGTACTTC
TRBJ2-1	NA	TRBV29-1	few	CSVEEDTREQFF	TGCAGCGTTGAAGAAGATACACGTGAGCAGTTCTTC
TRBJ2-2	NA	TRBV7-6	many	CASSLDLTGELFF	TGTGCCAGCAGCTTAGACCTCACCGGGGAGCTGTTTTTT
TRBJ1-3	NA	TRBV7-9	NA	CASAGIGDTIYF	TGTGCCAGCGCCGGGATAGGGGACACCATATATTTT
TRBJ2-5	NA	TRBV6-5	NA	CASSYVGGETQYF	TGTGCCAGCAGTTACGTGGGGGGAGAGACCCAGTACTTC
TRBJ2-2	NA	TRBV20-1	NA	CSAVGPGELFF	TGCAGTGCGGTGGGGCCCGGGGAGCTGTTTTTT
TRBJ1-2	NA	TRBV5-5	NA	CASRPRQRYGYTF	TGTGCCAGCAGACCTAGACAACGCTATGGCTACACCTTC
TRBJ2-4	TRBD1	TRBV7-9	few	CASSLSTGGNIQYF	TGTGCCAGCAGCTTATCTACAGGGGGTAACATTCAGTACTTC
TRBJ2-3	TRBD2	TRBV7-2	many	CASSQGTRRIPDTQYF	TGTGCCAGCAGCCAAGGGACTAGACGAATCCCAGATACGCAGTATTTT
TRBJ1-1	NA	TRBV5-4	few	CASSLAVQGTEAFF	TGTGCCAGCAGCTTGGCCGTACAAGGAACTGAAGCTTTCTTT
TRBJ1-4	NA	TRBV20-1	few	CSAREQFLETNEKLFF	TGCAGTGCTAGAGAGCAGTTTTTAGAAACTAATGAAAAACTGTTTTTT
TRBJ2-1	TRBD2	TRBV20-1	NA	CSAQPGLAGGRSRDNEQFF	TGCAGTGCCCAACCGGGACTAGCGGGGGGGCGATCAAGGGACAATGAGCAGTTCTTC
TRBJ1-1	NA	TRBV20-1	NA	CSATTGEAFF	TGCAGTGCCACCACCGGTGAAGCTTTCTTT
TRBJ2-1	TRBD1	TRBV6-2/TRBV6-3	many	CASSTGDRDINEQFF	TGTGCCAGCAGTACCGGGGACAGGGATATCAATGAGCAGTTCTTC
TRBJ2-2	NA	TRBV4-1	few	CASSHPTVQGWTGELFF	TGCGCCAGCAGCCACCCGACCGTCCAGGGATGGACCGGGGAGCTGTTTTTT
TRBJ1-2	NA	TRBV7-9	many	CASSPYPVGSGAGSGYTF	TGTGCCAGCAGCCCGTACCCGGTCGGCAGTGGGGCCGGGAGCGGCTACACCTTC
TRBJ1-5	TRBD1	TRBV25-1	many	CASSETMETGTGGQPQHF	TGTGCCAGCAGTGAAACTATGGAAACAGGGACAGGTGGTCAGCCCCAGCATTTT
TRBJ2-1	NA	TRBV6-2/TRBV6-3	few	CASSYKSWGEQFF	TGTGCCAGCAGTTACAAGTCCTGGGGTGAGCAGTTCTTC
TRBJ2-1	TRBD2	TRBV7-2	many	CASRPHGTPVGLAGANEQFF	TGTGCCAGCAGACCTCACGGGACACCTGTAGGACTAGCGGGGGCCAATGAGCAGTTCTTC
TRBJ2-1	NA	TRBV7-3	many	CASSFDGADNEQFF	TGTGCCAGCAGCTTCGACGGGGCTGACAATGAGCAGTTCTTC
TRBJ2-5	NA	TRBV27	few	CASSLGHLVETQYF	TGTGCCAGCAGTTTGGGTCACTTGGTAGAGACCCAGTACTTC
TRBJ2-2	NA	TRBV29-1	few	CSVSLRGELFF	TGCAGCGTTTCCCTACGAGGGGAGCTGTTTTTT
TRBJ2-2	NA	TRBV6-1	few	CAAGLGAGELFF	TGTGCCGCCGGCCTGGGGGCCGGGGAGCTGTTTTTT
TRBJ2-1	NA	TRBV6-6	NA	CASSLESNNEQFF	TGTGCCAGCAGTTTAGAATCTAACAATGAGCAGTTCTTC
TRBJ2-1	NA	TRBV27	few	CASSPNRVTYNEQFF	TGTGCCAGCAGTCCCAACAGGGTGACCTACAATGAGCAGTTCTTC
TRBJ1-1	NA	TRBV20-1	NA	CSAARLNTEAFF	TGCAGTGCTGCCCGATTGAACACTGAAGCTTTCTTT
TRBJ1-5	NA	TRBV6-5	few	CASGSPPGYNQPQHF	TGTGCCAGCGGGTCCCCCCCCGGCTACAATCAGCCCCAGCATTTT
TRBJ2-7	NA	TRBV7-9	NA	CASSPPDLGLLYEQYF	TGTGCCAGCAGCCCCCCCGACTTGGGACTTTTATACGAGCAGTACTTC